A single sample gave rise to the 14 T cell receptor beta chains below, sequenced in a study of blood T cell repertoires in COVID-19. Using immunoSEQ multiplex PCR, the repertoire was profiled, and TCRdb retains in-frame clones only, with some absent. The sample has hundreds of thousands of clones, roughly 85% seen once; the top ten hold about 3.6%. Material for sequencing was peripheral blood. The receptors shown here come from a young woman with acute or convalescent COVID-19.

This clone was seen a handful of times. The same CDR3 is also encoded by other DNA sequences in this sample. V and J are TRBV2 and TRBJ1-1; 7 bases fit TRBD1. Losses at the gene ends were 6 bases for V and 0 bases for J; bases not matched to a gene: 4. CDR1 SNHLY and CDR2 FYNNEI come from the germline V gene. This CDR3 is built from 14 residues. CDR3: CASRGGQVNTEAFF. CDR3 nucleotides: TGTGCCAGCAGGGGAGGACAGGTGAACACTGAAGCTTTCTTT.

This clone was seen once. The J gene is TRBJ2-7, the V gene TRBV6-5, with 9 bases fitting TRBD2. CDR1 is MNHEY, CDR2 SVGAGI, per germline. V shed 2 bases, J shed 0 bases, and the junction held 5 bases outside the gene matches. The CDR3 has 16 amino acids. The CDR3 spells CASSYLGREGSYEQYF. The CDR3 region has the DNA TGTGCCAGCAGTTACCTTGGGCGGGAGGGCTCCTACGAGCAGTACTTC.

The chain couples TRBV27 to TRBJ1-2; D might be TRBD1 (5 bases). The ends were cut back, 6 bases at V and 8 bases at J, with 16 bases in the middle. Germline V gene data show CDR1 as MNHEY and CDR2 as SMNVEV (reference sequence). The CDR3 is 13 amino acids. This CDR3 is CASSPSGLGGYTF. The CDR3 nucleotides read TGTGCCAGCAGCCCCTCAGGGCTAGGGGGCTACACCTTC.

This chain connects TRBV18 to TRBJ1-3; no definite D call. CDR1 is KGHSH, CDR2 LQKENI, per germline. The CDR3 runs to 18 residues. The V end was cut by 1 base, the J end by 4 bases, with 20 bases between. CDR3 sequence: CASSPLKDLPGSGNTIYF. The CDR3 bases are TGTGCCAGCTCACCACTTAAAGACTTGCCTGGGTCCGGAAACACCATATATTTT.

The gene calls are TRBV14 and TRBJ2-2; the match to TRBD1 covers 9 bases. Germline values: CDR1 SGHDN, CDR2 FVKESK. This CDR3 is built from 15 residues. V trimming: 1 base; J trimming: 6 bases; junction bases outside the gene matches: 3. The CDR3 region has the DNA TGTGCCAGCAGCCAAGGGACAGGGGACGCCGGGGAGCTGTTTTTT. Protein: CASSQGTGDAGELFF.

V and J are TRBV7-9 and TRBJ2-3; TRBD2 aligns across 9 bases. Germline V CDR1 and CDR2: SEHNR, FQNEAQ (reference sequence). The CDR3 contains 13 residues. The trim removed 7 bases at V and 8 bases at J, leaving 7 bases unmatched. The CDR3 protein is CASTGGRGGTQYF. CDR3 DNA: TGTGCCAGCACCGGCGGGAGGGGAGGTACGCAGTATTTT. Using reference TRBV7-9 and TRBJ2-3 for the parts outside the CDR3, the full variable domain is DTGVSQNPRHKITKRGQNVTFRCDPISEHNRLYWYRQTLGQGPEFLTYFQNEAQLEKSRLLSDRFSAERPKGSFSTLEIQRTEQGDSAMYLCASTGGRGGTQYFGPGTRLTVL.

The V and J genes are TRBV19 and TRBJ2-5, with D unclear. CDR3 size: 12 residues. The germline V gene has CDR1 LNHDA and CDR2 SQIVND (reference sequence). The ends were cut back, 5 bases at V and 5 bases at J, with 9 bases in the middle. The CDR3 is CASSLTAETQYF. CDR3 sequence (DNA): TGTGCCAGTAGTTTAACTGCCGAGACCCAGTACTTC.

This CDR3 is CASSSKRGLNEQFF. As DNA, the CDR3 is TGTGCCAGTAGTTCCAAGCGGGGTTTGAATGAGCAGTTCTTC. V and J are TRBV19 and TRBJ2-1; 7 positions agree with TRBD2. J was trimmed by 7 bases and V by 5 bases; bases with no gene match: 8. From germline, CDR1 is LNHDA and CDR2 SQIVND (reference sequence). This CDR3 spans 14 amino acids.

This chain connects TRBV6-1 to TRBJ2-2, with D possibly TRBD1 on 6 matching bases. Between the trimmed V and J ends, which lost 4 bases and 4 bases, there was a span of 19 bases. The CDR3 is 17 residues long. CDR1 is MNHNS, CDR2 SASEGT, per germline. The DNA for the CDR3 is TGTGCCAGCAGTGTCCCCCCCTGGACAGAGACCACCGGGGAGCTGTTTTTT. Translated: CASSVPPWTETTGELFF.

This chain's CDR3 is CARGSGRDAQFF. DNA for the CDR3: TGTGCCAGGGGGAGCGGGCGTGATGCGCAGTTCTTC. J is TRBJ2-1 and V is TRBV19; D perhaps matches TRBD2 (6 bases). Deletions cut 9 bases from V and 12 bases from J, with 18 bases between. CDR1 is LNHDA and CDR2 is SQIVND in the germline V gene (reference sequence). The CDR3 has 12 residues. The full variable domain, its missing parts supplied by reference TRBV19 and TRBJ2-1, is DGGITQSPKYLFRKEGQNVTLSCEQNLNHDAMYWYRQDPGQGLRLIYYSQIVNDFQKGDIAEGYSVSREKKESFPLTVTSAQKNPTAFYLCARGSGRDAQFFGPGTRLTVL.

V usage is TRBV7-6 and J usage is TRBJ2-2; TRBD2 matches 7 bases. CDR3 length: 15 amino acids. The V gene end was trimmed by 5 bases and the J gene end by 7 bases; junction bases not matched to a gene: 10. The germline V gene encodes CDR1 SGHVS and CDR2 FNYEAQ. DNA for the CDR3: TGTGCCAGCAGCCCCCGACTAGCCGGAGACGGGGAGCTGTTTTTT. Its translation: CASSPRLAGDGELFF. Full variable domain (remainder filled in from reference TRBV7-6 and TRBJ2-2): GAGVSQSPRYKVTKRGQDVALRCDPISGHVSLYWYRQALGQGPEFLTYFNYEAQQDKSGLPNDRFSAERPEGSISTLTIQRTEQRDSAMYRCASSPRLAGDGELFFGEGSRLTVL.

The rearrangement uses TRBV18 and TRBJ2-1; possible D gene TRBD2, 6 bases. Germline V gene lookup returns CDR1 KGHSH and CDR2 LQKENI. This CDR3 region has 12 residues. The ends were cut back, 6 bases at V and 9 bases at J, with 12 bases in the middle. The CDR3 bases are TGTGCCAGCTCCCTCGAAGCGGGTGAGCAGTTCTTC. As protein: CASSLEAGEQFF.

The chain is built from TRBV5-1 and TRBJ2-2; D is perhaps TRBD2 (6 bases). The CDR3 is 15 residues long. V lost 4 bases and J 1 base, leaving 11 bases between the germline ends. Germline V lookup: CDR1 SGHRS, CDR2 YFSETQ. Here the CDR3 DNA reads TGCGCCAGCAGCCCCGGGGGAGGGAACACCGGGGAGCTGTTTTTT. Its translation is CASSPGGGNTGELFF.

The rearrangement joins TRBV4-1 to TRBJ1-1, with 8 bases that match TRBD1. The CDR3 extends over 15 amino acids. Germline CDR1 and CDR2: MGHRA and YSYEKL. J lost 5 bases, V lost 0 bases, and 5 bases had no gene match. CDR3 in DNA: TGCGCCAGCAGCCAAGAAAACAGGGGGTATACTGAAGCTTTCTTT. Translation gives CASSQENRGYTEAFF.